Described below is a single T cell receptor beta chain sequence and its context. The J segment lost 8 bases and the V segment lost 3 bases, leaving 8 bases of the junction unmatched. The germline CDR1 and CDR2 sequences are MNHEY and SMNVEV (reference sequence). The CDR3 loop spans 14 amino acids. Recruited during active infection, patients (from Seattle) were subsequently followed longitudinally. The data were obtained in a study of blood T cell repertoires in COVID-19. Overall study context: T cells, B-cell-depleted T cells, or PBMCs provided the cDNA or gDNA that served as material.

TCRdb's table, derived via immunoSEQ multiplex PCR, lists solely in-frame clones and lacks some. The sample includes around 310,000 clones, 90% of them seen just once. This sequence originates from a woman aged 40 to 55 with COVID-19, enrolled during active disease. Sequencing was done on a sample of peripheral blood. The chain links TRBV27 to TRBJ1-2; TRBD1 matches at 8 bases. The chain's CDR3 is CASSFQGATVGYTF. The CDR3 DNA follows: TGTGCCAGCAGTTTCCAGGGGGCGACCGTCGGCTACACCTTC.